What follows are 6 T cell receptor beta chains derived from one specimen sequenced in a study of cytomegalovirus exposure and HLA in healthy donors. The PCR was carried out with 60 Vbeta primers and 13 Jbeta primers. The assay was immunoSEQ multiplex PCR, and TCRdb's table has in-frame clones only and misses some. The sample shows 150,000 to 200,000 clones, 76% of them seen only once. The specimen was PBMCs. Source of these receptors: a male donor in good health and CMV-seronegative.

V is TRBV7-2 and J is TRBJ2-1; a weak D match, TRBD1 (6 bases). Deletions cut 1 base from V and 0 bases from J, with 10 bases between. Germline V gene data show CDR1 as SGHTA and CDR2 as FQGNSA. CDR3 length equals 16 residues. The CDR3 DNA is TGTGCCAGCAGCTTAGGGGCAGGGGTCTCCTACAATGAGCAGTTCTTC. Protein product: CASSLGAGVSYNEQFF.

The chain employs TRBV5-1 and TRBJ2-3; D is unclear. Germline V CDR1 and CDR2: SGHRS, YFSETQ. Trimming removed 4 bases at V and 1 base at J, with 10 bases between. This CDR3 contains 14 residues. The CDR3 nucleotides are TGCGCCAGCAGCCAATTACTCGGCACAGATACGCAGTATTTT. Protein: CASSQLLGTDTQYF.

The chain links TRBV30 to TRBJ1-2; TRBD1 agrees at 8 bases. Germline V lookup: CDR1 GTSNPN, CDR2 SVGIG (reference sequence). After removal of 5 bases from V and 4 bases from J, the junction contained 3 bases not matched to a gene. The CDR3 loop spans 12 amino acids. CDR3 DNA: TGTGCCTGGGACAGGGGATTCTATGGCTACACCTTC. This encodes CAWDRGFYGYTF.

The CDR3 is CSARSDNEQFF. The CDR3, as DNA: TGCAGTGCTAGATCTGACAATGAGCAGTTCTTC. The gene calls are TRBV20-1 and TRBJ2-1, with D hard to call. This CDR3 spans 11 amino acids. Germline loops: CDR1 DFQATT, CDR2 SNEGSKA (reference sequence). The V end lost 2 bases, the J end lost 5 bases, and 4 bases lay between the germline ends.

The chain joins TRBV7-2 to TRBJ2-2, with D perhaps TRBD2 (7 bases). V was trimmed by 1 base and J by 6 bases, leaving 15 bases between them. The CDR3 consists of 16 residues. The germline gives CDR1 SGHTA, CDR2 FQGNSA. The CDR3 DNA follows: TGTGCCAGCAGCTTAGGAGGCGGGGGCGGCCCCGGGGAGCTGTTTTTT. Translating it yields CASSLGGGGGPGELFF.

This clone was counted between two and nine times. The chain links TRBV13 to TRBJ2-1; D possibly corresponds to TRBD1 (6 bases). Trimming removed 5 bases at V and 5 bases at J, with 19 bases between. The length of the CDR3 is 16 residues. Germline-derived CDR1 and CDR2 are PRHDT and FYEKMQ (reference sequence). CDR3 DNA sequence: TGTGCCAGCAGCCCCGGAGATCGACAGGCCCACAATGAGCAGTTCTTC. Translated, it gives CASSPGDRQAHNEQFF.